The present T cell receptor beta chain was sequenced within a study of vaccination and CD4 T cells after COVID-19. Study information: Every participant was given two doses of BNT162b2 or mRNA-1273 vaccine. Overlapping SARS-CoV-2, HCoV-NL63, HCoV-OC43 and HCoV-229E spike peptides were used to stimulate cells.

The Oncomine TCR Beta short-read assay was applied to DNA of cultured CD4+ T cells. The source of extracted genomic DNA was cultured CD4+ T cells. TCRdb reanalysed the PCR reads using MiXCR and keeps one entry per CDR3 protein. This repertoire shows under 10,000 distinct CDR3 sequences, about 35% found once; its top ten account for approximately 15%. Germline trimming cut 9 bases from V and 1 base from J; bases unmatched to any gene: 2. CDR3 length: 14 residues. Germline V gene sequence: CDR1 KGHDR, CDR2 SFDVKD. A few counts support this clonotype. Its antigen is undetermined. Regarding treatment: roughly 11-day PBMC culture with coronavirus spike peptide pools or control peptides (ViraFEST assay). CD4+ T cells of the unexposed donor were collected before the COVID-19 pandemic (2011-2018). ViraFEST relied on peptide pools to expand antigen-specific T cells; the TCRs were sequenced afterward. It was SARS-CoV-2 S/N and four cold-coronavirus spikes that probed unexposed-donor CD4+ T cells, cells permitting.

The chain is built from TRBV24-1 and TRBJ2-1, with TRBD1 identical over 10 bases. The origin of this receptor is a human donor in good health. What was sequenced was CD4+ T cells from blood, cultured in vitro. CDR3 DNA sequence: TGTGCCACCTCGGGACAGGGGTCCTACAATGAGCAGTTCTTC. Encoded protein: CATSGQGSYNEQFF.